The 12 T cell receptor beta chains given below trace back to one sample, sequenced in a study of naive CD8 T cells in extremely preterm neonates. TCRdb's table, derived via immunoSEQ multiplex PCR, lists solely in-frame clones and lacks some. The sample records under 7,000 clones, about 97% being singletons. Sequencing used naive CD8+ T cells from blood. The receptors here all came from a human donor in good health.

This clone was counted only a few times. The V and J genes are TRBV14 and TRBJ2-7; D is uncertain. Per germline, CDR1 SGHDN and CDR2 FVKESK. CDR3 length equals 14 residues. V was shortened by 1 base and J by 2 bases, with 9 bases between the two germline ends. The CDR3, as DNA: TGTGCCAGCAGCCAAGGACACCTTACCTACGAGCAGTACTTC. Its translation is CASSQGHLTYEQYF.

This sequence joins TRBV11-2 and TRBJ1-2, with 9 bases identical to TRBD1. J gave up 7 bases and V 4 bases, and 7 bases lay outside the gene matches. This CDR3 region has 14 residues. From germline, CDR1 is SGHAT and CDR2 FQNNGV. In DNA form, the CDR3 reads TGTGCCAGCAGCTCCGGGACAGGGACTTCTGGCTACACCTTC. Amino acid sequence: CASSSGTGTSGYTF.

The chain employs TRBV6-5 and TRBJ1-5; D is uncertain. V was pared by 4 bases and J by 0 bases, with 7 bases between. Germline CDR1 and CDR2: MNHEY and SVGAGI. This CDR3 has 14 residues. DNA of the CDR3: TGTGCCAGCAGTTCAGTATATAGCAATCAGCCCCAGCATTTT. This translates into CASSSVYSNQPQHF.

This clone was counted a single time. The chain uses TRBV14 and TRBJ1-2; 10 bases align to TRBD1. V shed 9 bases, J shed 8 bases, and the junction held 12 bases outside the gene matches. Germline V gives CDR1 SGHDN, CDR2 FVKESK. The CDR3 sequence is 14 residues long. For the CDR3, the DNA is TGTGCCAGTGCTCCGGGACAGGGGCCCTACGGCTACACCTTC. Translation: CASAPGQGPYGYTF.

The chain joins TRBV9 to TRBJ1-1; 8 bases map to TRBD1. Losses at the gene ends were 3 bases for V and 0 bases for J; bases not matched to a gene: 7. The CDR3 is made up of 16 amino acids. CDR1 and CDR2 (germline): SGDLS, YYNGEE. CDR3 in amino acids: CASSGRTGTMNTEAFF. The CDR3 DNA reads as TGTGCCAGCAGCGGCCGGACAGGGACCATGAACACTGAAGCTTTCTTT.

The rearrangement joins TRBV10-3 to TRBJ2-2; D perhaps matches TRBD2 (6 bases). V gave up 6 bases and J gave up 6 bases, with 17 bases separating them. The CDR3 has 15 residues. Germline CDR1 is ENHRY and CDR2 is SYGVKD. The chain's CDR3 is CAIRTDGGGAGELFF. The CDR3 DNA is TGTGCCATCAGAACGGACGGGGGAGGTGCCGGGGAGCTGTTTTTT.

This clone was seen a single time. The chain is built from TRBV5-6 and TRBJ2-7, with D maybe TRBD2 (6 bases). V lost 1 base and J lost 3, with 11 bases in between. Germline assignment: CDR1 SGHDT and CDR2 YYEEEE. This CDR3 comprises 14 residues. In DNA, the CDR3 is TGTGCCAGCAGCTTGACGGGAGAGGACTACGAGCAGTACTTC. As protein: CASSLTGEDYEQYF.

This rearrangement joins TRBV4-2 to TRBJ2-5; a possible D gene is TRBD2 (6 bases). CDR3 length: 16 amino acids. CDR1 is LGHNA and CDR2 is YNFKEQ in the germline V gene. V lost 2 bases, J lost 7 bases, and 20 bases lay in between. CDR3 protein: CASSQTTWEAGPTQYF. Written as DNA, the CDR3 is TGTGCCAGCAGCCAAACTACGTGGGAGGCAGGGCCGACCCAGTACTTC.

This clone was counted a single time. The chain uses TRBV28 and TRBJ2-2; TRBD2 agrees at 12 bases. This CDR3 has 17 amino acids. CDR1 is MDHEN, CDR2 SYDVKM, per germline. With V trimmed by 5 bases and J by 8 bases, 12 bases remained unmatched. Here the CDR3 DNA reads TGTGCCAGCAGTGGGATGACTAGCGGGAGCGTTACGGGGGAGCTGTTTTTT. Its protein is CASSGMTSGSVTGELFF.

The chain joins TRBV9 to TRBJ2-1; 7 bases agree with TRBD1. Germline-derived CDR1 and CDR2 are SGDLS and YYNGEE. This CDR3 has 19 residues. The ends lost 0 bases at V and 5 bases at J; junction bases unmatched: 17. CDR3 loop: CASSVDPTGAYFMHNEQFF. The DNA of the CDR3 is TGTGCCAGCAGCGTAGACCCCACAGGGGCCTACTTTATGCACAATGAGCAGTTCTTC.

This chain joins TRBV25-1 and TRBJ2-3; TRBD2 matches 12 bases. This CDR3 contains 15 residues. The V gene's germline CDR1 is MGHDK and CDR2 SYGVNS. J was trimmed by 4 bases and V by 4 bases; bases with no gene match: 3. The CDR3 coding sequence is TGTGCCAGCAGTGCGACTAGCGGGAGTTCAGATACGCAGTATTTT. It codes for CASSATSGSSDTQYF.

The V call is TRBV4-2, the J call TRBJ1-5; D call uncertain. Germline V gene data show CDR1 as LGHNA and CDR2 as YNFKEQ. V was pared by 4 bases and J by 2 bases, with 12 bases between. There are 15 residues in the CDR3. In nucleotides, the CDR3 is TGTGCCAGCAGCCTCCTAGAGAGCGGCAATCAGCCCCAGCATTTT. This gives the protein CASSLLESGNQPQHF.